The present entry profiles one T cell receptor (beta chain) with its context. Its antigen remains unknown. In the PCR, 60 Vbeta and 13 Jbeta primers were used. The method was immunoSEQ multiplex PCR; TCRdb's version includes in-frame clones alone and lacks a portion of them. The sample yields roughly 200,000 clones, around three quarters seen once. The source of the sample is a study of cytomegalovirus exposure and HLA in healthy donors. General study findings and limits: Upon later analysis, TCR association rates were observed to vary by HLA locus, being highest for DRB1 and lowest for HLA-C.

The specimen sequenced was PBMCs. The sequence derives from a man aged 25-40 years in good health and CMV-seronegative.

CDR3 in DNA: TGTGCCAGCAGTGAATCCAGCGGGAGTGTATACGAGCAGTACTTC. Protein sequence: CASSESSGSVYEQYF. The chain recombines TRBV6-1 with TRBJ2-7, with TRBD2 matching over 8 bases. Germline V lookup: CDR1 MNHNS, CDR2 SASEGT. The CDR3 covers 15 residues. V shed 2 bases and J 4 bases; nucleotides not matched to a gene: 7.